This is a list of T cell receptor beta chains from one sample in a study of cytomegalovirus exposure and HLA in healthy donors. Assay: immunoSEQ multiplex PCR; the TCRdb copy retains only in-frame clones and omits some. The sample lists some 95,000 clones, around four fifths occurring once. Specimen: PBMCs. These receptors were taken from a woman aged 40 to 49 in good health and CMV-seropositive. CDR3s include the opening cysteine and the closing phenylalanine or tryptophan. D genes are given only for firm matches. A row's size may be missing; if present it is once, few, many or a size class.

v_gene	j_gene	abundance	d_gene	CDR3aa	CDR3nt
TRBV7-8	TRBJ2-4	.	.	CASSNLTGSGKNIQYF	TGTGCCAGCAGCAACTTAACCGGGAGTGGCAAAAACATTCAGTACTTC
TRBV29-1	TRBJ2-5	.	TRBD2	CSVGGLAGETQYF	TGCAGCGTTGGAGGCCTAGCGGGAGAGACCCAGTACTTC
TRBV25-1	TRBJ1-1	medium-sized	.	CASSELGGNTEAFF	TGTGCCAGCAGTGAATTGGGGGGGAACACTGAAGCTTTCTTT
TRBV5-1	TRBJ2-7	.	TRBD1	CASSYDRERSGEQYF	TGCGCCAGCAGCTATGACAGGGAGAGGTCGGGGGAGCAGTACTTC
TRBV14	TRBJ1-5	.	TRBD1	CASSQVRGGARNQPQHF	TGTGCCAGCAGCCAAGTTAGAGGGGGCGCGCGCAATCAGCCCCAGCATTTT
TRBV11-3	TRBJ2-7	.	.	CASSLEGGFPNEQYF	TGTGCCAGCAGCTTAGAGGGCGGGTTCCCCAACGAGCAGTACTTC
TRBV5-1	TRBJ2-7	.	.	CASSSPELTYEQYF	TGCGCCAGCAGCTCCCCGGAGCTTACCTACGAGCAGTACTTC
TRBV6-5	TRBJ1-2	.	.	CASLGEGVHGYTF	TGTGCCAGCCTAGGCGAAGGGGTTCATGGCTACACCTTC
TRBV6-6	TRBJ2-7	.	TRBD2	CASSSGTTVGYEQYF	TGTGCCAGCAGTTCCGGGACTACTGTCGGTTACGAGCAGTACTTC
TRBV28	TRBJ2-7	.	.	CASSLLGLLAGEQYF	TGTGCCAGCAGTTTATTAGGGCTACTCGCGGGAGAGCAGTACTTC
TRBV19	TRBJ1-4	.	.	CASSRPVRGEKLFF	TGTGCCAGTAGTAGACCCGTTAGGGGTGAAAAACTGTTTTTT
TRBV10-1	TRBJ2-2	.	.	CASSENSGELFF	TGCGCCAGCAGTGAGAATAGCGGGGAGCTGTTTTTT
TRBV28	TRBJ1-5	once	.	CASSPLGRGYNQPQHF	TGTGCCAGCAGCCCTTTGGGGAGAGGGTACAATCAGCCCCAGCATTTT
TRBV19	TRBJ2-2	.	TRBD1	CASSVTWTGAYTGELFF	TGTGCCAGTAGTGTAACATGGACAGGGGCGTACACCGGGGAGCTGTTTTTT
TRBV23-1	TRBJ2-5	.	.	CASSQSQEGLETQYF	TGCGCCAGCAGTCAATCGCAGGAGGGCCTGGAGACCCAGTACTTC
TRBV9	TRBJ2-3	.	TRBD2	CASSGGLSGSPDTQYF	TGTGCCAGCAGTGGGGGTTTAAGCGGGAGCCCAGATACGCAGTATTTT
TRBV6-1	TRBJ2-3	.	.	CASSEAVSGPTDTQYF	TGTGCCAGCAGTGAAGCGGTTAGCGGTCCCACAGATACGCAGTATTTT
TRBV28	TRBJ2-7	few	.	CASSFRFRWEQYF	TGTGCCAGCAGTTTTCGGTTTCGGTGGGAGCAGTACTTC
TRBV2	TRBJ2-7	.	.	CASSDFGGLYEQYF	TGTGCCAGCAGTGATTTTGGGGGGTTGTACGAGCAGTACTTC
TRBV5-4	TRBJ2-7	few	.	CASSWDWNYEQYF	TGTGCCAGCAGCTGGGACTGGAACTACGAGCAGTACTTC
TRBV11-3	TRBJ2-3	.	TRBD2	CATKRGTSGMADTQYF	TGTGCCACCAAGCGAGGGACTAGCGGGATGGCAGATACGCAGTATTTT
TRBV4-2	TRBJ1-2	.	TRBD1	CASSQEGQGTNGYTF	TGTGCCAGCAGCCAAGAGGGACAGGGAACGAATGGCTACACCTTC
TRBV6-1	TRBJ2-1	.	TRBD2	CASSEMLASGWPYNEQFF	TGTGCCAGCAGTGAAATGTTGGCTAGCGGGTGGCCCTACAATGAGCAGTTCTTC
TRBV30	TRBJ1-2	.	.	CAWISGGYGYTF	TGTGCCTGGATATCCGGGGGCTATGGCTACACCTTC
TRBV7-9	TRBJ2-5	.	TRBD2	CASSLGWEGLVKETQYF	TGTGCCAGCAGCTTAGGATGGGAGGGCCTGGTAAAAGAGACCCAGTACTTC
TRBV10-3	TRBJ1-5	.	TRBD1	CAISADRGQSQPQHF	TGTGCCATCAGTGCCGACAGGGGGCAGAGTCAGCCCCAGCATTTT
TRBV2	TRBJ2-3	.	.	CASISGGTRDTQYF	TGTGCCAGCATTTCGGGGGGCACGAGAGATACGCAGTATTTT
TRBV18	TRBJ1-5	.	.	CASSGAVESNQPQHF	TGTGCCAGCTCGGGGGCAGTCGAGAGCAATCAGCCCCAGCATTTT
TRBV4-1	TRBJ1-5	medium-sized	.	CASSQDTGVGQPQHF	TGCGCCAGCAGCCAAGATACCGGGGTAGGACAGCCCCAGCATTTT
TRBV7-9	TRBJ2-5	.	TRBD2	CASSATSGRETQYF	TGTGCCAGCAGCGCGACTAGCGGGAGAGAGACCCAGTACTTC
TRBV7-6	TRBJ2-5	.	TRBD2	CASSLGTSGYRSVETQYF	TGTGCCAGCAGCTTAGGGACTAGCGGGTATCGCAGCGTGGAGACCCAGTACTTC
TRBV11-3	TRBJ2-3	few	.	CASSSSGSWDTQYF	TGTGCCAGCAGCTCTAGTGGTAGTTGGGATACGCAGTATTTT
TRBV7-8	TRBJ1-5	.	.	CASSSGQRDQPQHF	TGTGCCAGCAGCTCGGGACAAAGGGATCAGCCCCAGCATTTT
TRBV25-1	TRBJ1-3	once	TRBD1	CASSGTGGNTIYF	TGTGCCAGCAGTGGGACAGGGGGAAACACCATATATTTT
TRBV4-2	TRBJ2-1	.	TRBD2	CASSQSPLGILAGGPGRFNEQFF	TGTGCCAGCAGCCAAAGTCCCCTCGGGATACTAGCGGGAGGGCCTGGCCGATTCAATGAGCAGTTCTTC
TRBV11-3	TRBJ2-1	many	TRBD2	CASSLDPGGSYNEQFF	TGTGCCAGCAGCTTAGACCCCGGGGGGAGCTACAATGAGCAGTTCTTC
TRBV2	TRBJ2-3	once	.	CASSEVGTSTDTQYF	TGTGCCAGCAGTGAAGTAGGGACTAGCACAGATACGCAGTATTTT
TRBV28	TRBJ2-1	.	.	CASSLLLAYNEQFF	TGTGCCAGCAGTTTATTACTAGCCTACAATGAGCAGTTCTTC
TRBV30	TRBJ1-1	few	.	CAYTRGEAFF	TGTGCCTACACTCGAGGGGAAGCTTTCTTT
TRBV5-1	TRBJ2-7	.	TRBD2	CASSLDYIGILANPYEQYF	TGCGCCAGCAGCTTGGATTATATTGGCATACTAGCGAACCCCTACGAGCAGTACTTC
TRBV18	TRBJ2-5	.	TRBD2	CASSRGTSVSQETQYF	TGTGCCAGCTCAAGGGGGACTAGCGTTTCACAAGAGACCCAGTACTTC
TRBV4-2	TRBJ2-3	.	TRBD2	CASSQGTPGLGLYF	TGTGCCAGCAGCCAGGGGACGCCGGGACTAGGACTGTATTTT
TRBV9	TRBJ2-2	.	.	CASSVGTGQPNTGELFF	TGTGCCAGCAGCGTAGGTACCGGACAGCCCAACACCGGGGAGCTGTTTTTT
TRBV6-1	TRBJ1-2	.	.	CASEGSRYGYTF	TGTGCCAGCGAAGGGAGTCGCTATGGCTACACCTTC